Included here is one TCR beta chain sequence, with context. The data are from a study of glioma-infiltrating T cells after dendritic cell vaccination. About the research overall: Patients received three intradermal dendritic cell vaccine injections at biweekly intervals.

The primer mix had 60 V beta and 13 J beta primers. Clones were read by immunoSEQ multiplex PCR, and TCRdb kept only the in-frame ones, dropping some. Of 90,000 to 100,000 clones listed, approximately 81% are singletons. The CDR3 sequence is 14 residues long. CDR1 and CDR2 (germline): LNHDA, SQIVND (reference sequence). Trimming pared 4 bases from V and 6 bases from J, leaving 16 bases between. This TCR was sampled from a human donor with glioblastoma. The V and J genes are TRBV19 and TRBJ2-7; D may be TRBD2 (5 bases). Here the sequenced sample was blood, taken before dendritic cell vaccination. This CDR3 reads CASSTGRGRGEQYF. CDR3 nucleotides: TGTGCCAGTAGTACAGGTAGAGGGCGCGGCGAGCAGTACTTC.